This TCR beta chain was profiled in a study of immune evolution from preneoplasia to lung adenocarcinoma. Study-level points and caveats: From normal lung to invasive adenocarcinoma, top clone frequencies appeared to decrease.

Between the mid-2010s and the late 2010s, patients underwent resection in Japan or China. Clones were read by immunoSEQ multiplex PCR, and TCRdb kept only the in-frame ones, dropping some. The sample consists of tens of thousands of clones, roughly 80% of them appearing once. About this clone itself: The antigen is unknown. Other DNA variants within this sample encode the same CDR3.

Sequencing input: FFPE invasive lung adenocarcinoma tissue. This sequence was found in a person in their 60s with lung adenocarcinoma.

The CDR3 loop is CSASRYNEQFF. CDR3 in DNA: TGCAGTGCTAGTAGGTACAATGAGCAGTTCTTC. The chain has TRBV20-1 and TRBJ2-1, with D unclear. This CDR3 spans 11 amino acids. The V end was cut by 3 bases, the J end by 4 bases, with 4 bases between. Germline assignment: CDR1 DFQATT and CDR2 SNEGSKA (reference sequence).